This T cell receptor beta chain was captured by sequencing in a study of blood T cell repertoires in COVID-19. At the level of the study: COVID-19 samples collected from the United States, Italy and Spain covered acute and convalescent phases. T cells, B-cell-depleted T cells, or PBMCs provided the cDNA or gDNA that served as material.

Under the authors' procedure: Counts of nucleated cells, estimated from reference gene primer amplification, were obtained. Assay: immunoSEQ multiplex PCR; the TCRdb copy retains only in-frame clones and omits some. V and J calls plus clone size are reproduced from that table; the DNA served to infer D and trimming. The sample has roughly 250,000 clones; around 86% are singletons. Germline V gives CDR1 ENHRY, CDR2 SYGVKD. This CDR3 contains 14 residues. V gave up 3 bases and J gave up 4 bases, with 12 bases separating them. This clone occurred a few times. The V call is TRBV10-3, the J call TRBJ1-2, with unresolved D. Sequenced input: peripheral blood. The clonotype originates from an older woman with active or convalescent COVID-19. CDR3 loop: CAISEIGEGYGYTF. CDR3 bases: TGTGCCATCAGTGAAATCGGCGAGGGCTATGGCTACACCTTC.